What follows are 32 T cell receptor beta chains derived from one specimen sequenced in a study of tumor and adjacent non-tumor tissue in lung cancer. The library came from three nested PCR rounds adapted from ARM-PCR protocols. TCRdb recomputed calls from the multiplex PCR reads with MiXCR, one row per CDR3 protein. The sample lists about 200,000 distinct CDR3 sequences; 70% to 75% were seen once. RNA was extracted from bulk tissue without any cell sorting. Input material: lung tumor tissue. The receptor set was obtained from a man aged 60 to 69 with non-small cell lung cancer.

The chain recombines TRBV28 with TRBJ2-1; TRBD1 matches 10 bases. The CDR3 covers 15 residues. Germline values: CDR1 MDHEN, CDR2 SYDVKM. The V and J ends lost 3 bases and 7 bases, in that order; junction bases with no gene match: 6. The CDR3 DNA sequence: TGTGCCAGCAGTTTCCGACAGGGGGCTGCAAATGAGCAGTTCTTC. It translates to CASSFRQGAANEQFF.

Concerning this clonotype: This may be a read error, as it is one base from a much larger clone. The chain is built from TRBV6-1 and TRBJ2-3, with 9 bases that match TRBD2. The CDR3 sequence is 14 residues long. Germline loops: CDR1 MNHNS, CDR2 SASEGT. The CDR3 coding sequence is TGTGCCAGCAGTACGACTAGCGGCACAGATACGAAGTATTTT. As protein: CASSTTSGTDTKYF.

This clonotype was recorded only once. This sequence may be a read error, since a much larger clone differs from it by one base. The chain joins TRBV4-3 to TRBJ1-1, with no clear D. This CDR3 region has 17 residues. Germline V gene sequence: CDR1 LGHNA, CDR2 YSLEER. The CDR3 is CASSQDPTGRPNTEVFF. CDR3 in DNA: TGCGCCAGCAGCCAAGACCCCACCGGGCGACCGAACACTGAAGTTTTCTTT.

J is TRBJ2-7 and V is TRBV20-1; D possibly corresponds to TRBD1 (6 bases). In germline, CDR1 is DFQATT, CDR2 SNEGSKA (reference sequence). This CDR3 comprises 14 residues. Trimming removed 5 bases at V and 0 bases at J, with 14 bases between. DNA of the CDR3: TGCAGTGCTGGCGGACAGAGGAGCTCCTACGAGCAGTACTTC. Its translation is CSAGGQRSSYEQYF.

This clonotype was seen more than once but under ten times. J is TRBJ2-7 and V is TRBV21-1; the table's D call TRBD2 went unverified against the DNA. TRBV21-1 counts as a pseudogene. The CDR3 is 14 amino acids. The CDR3 sequence: CASRGPPSRYEQYF. CDR3 in DNA: TGTGCCAGTAGGGGCCCTCCTAGCCGCTACGAGCAGTACTTC.

As regards this clonotype: A read error is likely, as this CDR3 ends without the conserved phenylalanine or tryptophan. The chain has TRBV11-3 and TRBJ2-1; the match to TRBD1 covers 7 bases. This CDR3 comprises 13 residues. In germline, CDR1 is SGHNT, CDR2 YENEEA. V trimming: 5 bases; J trimming: 10 bases; junction bases outside the gene matches: 8. The CDR3 nucleotides are TGTGCCAGCAGCCTAATACAGGGGAGCGAGCAGTTCATC. It is translated as CASSLIQGSEQFI.

Only a few counts were recorded for this clonotype. The chain recombines TRBV4-2 with TRBJ2-5; 13 positions agree with TRBD2. Germline V gene lookup returns CDR1 LGHNA and CDR2 YNFKEQ. V was clipped by 4 bases and J by 5 bases; unmatched bases: 7. The CDR3 is made up of 16 amino acids. CDR3 region: CASSPNPTSGGETQYF. Written as DNA, the CDR3 is TGTGCCAGCAGCCCCAATCCGACTAGCGGGGGGGAGACCCAGTACTTC.

On this clonotype itself: A junction end diverges from the germline sequence, so it may reflect a read error. This chain uses TRBV20-1 with TRBJ2-5, with 9 positions matching TRBD2. Germline lookup yields CDR1 DFQATT and CDR2 SNEGSKA (reference sequence). This CDR3 region has 15 residues. The CDR3 protein is CSASPIAGEGETQNF. The CDR3, as DNA: TGCAGTGCTAGCCCAATAGCGGGAGAGGGTGAGACCCAGAACTTC.

Concerning this clonotype: One end of the junction does not line up with germline, which may come from a read error. V usage is TRBV6-6 and J usage is TRBJ1-4; D possibly corresponds to TRBD1 (5 bases). This CDR3 has 16 amino acids. CDR1 is MNHNY, CDR2 SVGAGI, per germline (reference sequence). This chain's CDR3 is CANSFHRPQTNEKLFF. CDR3 nucleotides: TGTGCCAACAGTTTCCACAGGCCACAAACTAATGAAAAACTGTTTTTT.

As to this clonotype: One end of the junction fails to match germline, which may point to a read error. The V call is TRBV6-1, the J call TRBJ2-3; TRBD1 or TRBD2 may be the D gene (6 bases each). Germline CDR1 and CDR2: MNHNS and SASEGT. The CDR3 is 19 amino acids. DNA of the CDR3: TGTGCAAGCAGTGAAGCGCTTAGGGGGGCGCAGGTCCGTGCAGATACGCAGTATTTT. This gives the protein CASSEALRGAQVRADTQYF.

A note on this clonotype: This may be a read error: a much more frequent sequence differs by one nucleotide. The chain links TRBV10-3 to TRBJ1-3, with 9 bases aligning to TRBD1. The CDR3 totals 16 residues. The germline V gene has CDR1 ENHRY and CDR2 SYGVKD. CDR3 in amino acids: CDIRGGQGRSGNTIYF. CDR3 in DNA: TGTGACATCAGGGGAGGACAGGGGAGAAGTGGAAACACCATATATTTT.

The chain employs TRBV4-1 and TRBJ2-1; TRBD2 might be the D (5 bases). V was trimmed by 1 base and J by 1 base, leaving 17 bases between them. The V gene's germline CDR1 is MGHRA and CDR2 YSYEKL. CDR3 length: 18 residues. Here the CDR3 DNA reads TGCGCCAGCAGCCAAGTGGGAGCGGAAGGGCGGTCCTACAATGAGCAGTTCTTC. This translates into CASSQVGAEGRSYNEQFF.

This clonotype was recorded a few times. This rearrangement joins TRBV6-5 to TRBJ1-6; possibly TRBD1 for D (6 bases). The V end lost 0 bases, the J end lost 4 bases, and 10 bases lay between the germline ends. The CDR3 is made up of 16 amino acids. The germline gives CDR1 MNHEY, CDR2 SVGAGI. DNA of the CDR3: TGTGCCAGCAGTTACTCGGCAAGGGGGTATAATTCACCCCTCCACTTT. This translates into CASSYSARGYNSPLHF.

Concerning this clonotype itself: Because the CDR3 is missing its conserved closing phenylalanine or tryptophan, this is likely a read error. The rearrangement joins TRBV11-3 to TRBJ2-3; 11 bases agree with TRBD2. The CDR3 is 15 amino acids. Unmatched junction bases numbered 1, after V lost 4 bases and J lost 1 base. CDR1 and CDR2 from the germline V gene are SGHNT and YENEEA. The CDR3 loop is CASSSGLAGTDTQYI. The CDR3 nucleotides are TGTGCCAGCAGCTCGGGACTAGCGGGCACAGATACGCAGTATATT.

About this clonotype: Being one base from a much bigger clone, this may be a read error. The chain has TRBV20-1 and TRBJ2-1; D perhaps matches TRBD2 (6 bases). V shed 1 base and J shed 11 bases, with 18 bases lying between them. The germline CDR1 and CDR2 sequences are DFQATT and SNEGSKA (reference sequence). This CDR3 is 14 amino acids long. CDR3: CSARGEVGIFQQFF. CDR3 bases: TGCAGTGCTAGAGGGGAGGTTGGAATTTTCCAGCAGTTCTTC.

As for this clonotype: An end of the junction does not agree with germline; a read error may underlie this. The V gene is TRBV11-3, the J gene TRBJ2-7; 8 bases are a match to TRBD2. CDR3 length: 14 amino acids. The germline CDR1 and CDR2 sequences are SGHNT and YENEEA. The CDR3 DNA follows: TGTACCAGCAGCCCTACGCGGGGGGCCTACGAGCAGTACTTC. The encoded protein is CTSSPTRGAYEQYF.

V gene TRBV20-1 combines with J gene TRBJ2-3; the match to TRBD1 covers 7 bases. This CDR3 comprises 14 residues. Germline CDR1 DFQATT, CDR2 SNEGSKA (reference sequence). The V segment lost 7 bases and the J segment 2 bases; nucleotides outside the gene matches: 9. CDR3 loop: CSVPRDRHTDTQYF. In DNA form, the CDR3 reads TGCAGTGTTCCACGGGACAGACACACAGATACGCAGTATTTT.

The chain combines TRBV14 with TRBJ2-3; 7 bases are shared with TRBD1. The germline V gene encodes CDR1 SGHDN and CDR2 FVKESK. V gave up 6 bases and J gave up 2 bases; unmatched junction bases: 2. The CDR3 is 13 residues long. CDR3 residues: CASRDRLTDTQYF. CDR3 nucleotide sequence: TGTGCCAGCAGGGACAGGCTCACAGATACGCAGTATTTT.

The chain is built from TRBV20-1 and TRBJ2-7, with unresolved D. The V end was cut by 5 bases, the J end by 6 bases, with 20 bases between. Germline CDR1 is DFQATT and CDR2 is SNEGSKA (reference sequence). The CDR3 covers 14 residues. The CDR3 loop is CSAPEASVSSEQYF. In nucleotides, the CDR3 is TGCAGTGCTCCTGAGGCCAGCGTGAGTAGCGAGCAGTACTTC.

As regards this clonotype: A much bigger clone sits one base away, suggesting this may be a read error. The chain carries TRBV5-4 and TRBJ1-5; no definite D call. Per the germline V gene, CDR1 is SGHNT and CDR2 is YYREEE (reference sequence). V lost 0 bases and J lost 9, with 10 bases in between. CDR3 size: 13 residues. The CDR3 sequence is CASSLGGDLPQHF. In nucleotides, the CDR3 is TGTGCCAGCAGCTTGGGCGGAGATCTGCCCCAGCATTTT.

As concerns this clonotype: This may arise from a read error, as a much more abundant clone is one base away. The chain joins TRBV6-1 to TRBJ2-5; perhaps TRBD2 as D (5 bases). The V gene's germline CDR1 is MNHNS and CDR2 SASEGT. The CDR3 consists of 13 residues. The V end lost 6 bases, the J end lost 3 bases, and 11 bases lay between the germline ends. The CDR3 loop is CASRSAGKETQYF. The CDR3 DNA reads TGTGCCAGCAGATCGGCGGGTAAAGAGACCCAGTACTTC.

On this clonotype itself: A single base separates this from a much larger clone, so it may be a read error. V is TRBV29-1 and J is TRBJ1-3; tentative D call: TRBD1 (5 bases). Germline loops: CDR1 SQVTM, CDR2 ANQGSEA. The germline V and J ends were trimmed by 7 bases and 3 bases, with 16 bases remaining between them. The CDR3 covers 14 residues. The CDR3 DNA reads TGCAGCGCCGCCGGACGGGGGTTTGGAAACACCATATATTTT. It yields the protein CSAAGRGFGNTIYF.

This clonotype was counted ten times or more. The chain uses TRBV25-1 and TRBJ1-2, with unresolved D. The germline V gene has CDR1 MGHDK and CDR2 SYGVNS. This CDR3 region has 11 residues. V gave up 3 bases and J gave up 8 bases, with 7 bases separating them. CDR3 region: CASSDLAGYTF. DNA of the CDR3: TGTGCCAGCAGTGACCTTGCAGGCTACACCTTC.

The CDR3 DNA reads as TGTGCTAGTGGTTTGGCCCTGACTAGCGGGGGGGTATCAGAAACCCAGTACTTC. Encoded protein: CASGLALTSGGVSETQYF. This chain connects TRBV12-5 to TRBJ2-5, with 14 positions matching TRBD2. With 1 base clipped from V and 8 bases from J, the junction kept 12 bases outside the gene matches. Germline V gene sequence: CDR1 LGHNT, CDR2 FRNRAP. The CDR3 contains 18 residues.

The chain couples TRBV5-1 to TRBJ2-6; D remains ambiguous. Looked up from germline, CDR1 is SGHRS and CDR2 is YFSETQ. The V and J ends lost 6 bases and 0 bases respectively, with 7 bases between them. CDR3 length equals 14 residues. Here the CDR3 reads CASTPLSGANVLTF. DNA of the CDR3: TGCGCCAGCACCCCCCTCTCTGGGGCCAACGTCCTGACTTTC. The full variable domain, its missing parts supplied by reference TRBV5-1 and TRBJ2-6, is KAGVTQTPRYLIKTRGQQVTLSCSPISGHRSVSWYQQTPGQGLQFLFEYFSETQRNKGNFPGRFSGRQFSNSRSEMNVSTLELGDSALYLCASTPLSGANVLTFGAGSRLTVL.

As to this clonotype: The junction and the germline gene differ at one end; a read error may be behind it. The chain links TRBV28 to TRBJ1-1; D may be TRBD1 (6 bases). The CDR3 runs to 14 residues. Germline CDR1 and CDR2: MDHEN and SYDVKM. The CDR3: CASSLPSWDTDASF. The CDR3 DNA reads as TGTGCCAGCAGTTTACCGAGCTGGGACACTGATGCTTCCTTT.

To note about this clonotype: Mismatch with germline at one junction end may stem from a read error. This chain uses TRBV30 with TRBJ1-6, with D hard to call. The length of the CDR3 is 14 residues. CDR1 GTSNPN and CDR2 SVGIG come from the germline V gene (reference sequence). DNA for the CDR3: TGTGCCCGGAGTGTACTGGGAAATGGTTCACCCCTCCACTTT. Its translation: CARSVLGNGSPLHF.

Concerning this clonotype: At one end, the junction sequence differs from germline, possibly due to a read error. The chain carries TRBV12-3 or TRBV12-4 and TRBJ2-3, with D unresolved. This CDR3 has 13 amino acids. The CDR3 region is CASTPVSTDTKYF. For the CDR3, the DNA is TGTGCCAGCACTCCCGTTAGTACAGATACGAAGTATTTT.

With respect to this clonotype: It may be a read error: a sequence one base away is much more abundant. The genes are TRBV6-5 and TRBJ2-7; 14 nucleotides line up with TRBD2. After removal of 5 bases from V and 0 bases from J, the junction contained 9 bases not matched to a gene. CDR1 is MNHEY and CDR2 is SVGAGI in the germline V gene. This CDR3 is built from 18 residues. CDR3 in DNA: TGTGCCAGCAGTCCACGACTAGCGGGGGGGTTAAGCTCCTACGAGCAGTACTTC. It codes for CASSPRLAGGLSSYEQYF.

This sequence joins TRBV29-1 and TRBJ2-1, with D possibly being TRBD1 or TRBD2 (6 bases each). This CDR3 spans 15 amino acids. Trimming left V 1 base short and J 6 bases short, with 16 bases between. Germline V CDR1 and CDR2: SQVTM, ANQGSEA. The CDR3: CSVEVVGGGRNEQFF. The CDR3 bases are TGCAGCGTTGAAGTTGTGGGGGGCGGGCGCAATGAGCAGTTCTTC.

This clonotype was counted between two and nine times. This clone may be a read error of a much larger clone one base away. The V call is TRBV5-4, the J call TRBJ1-6; tentative D call: TRBD1 (6 bases). This CDR3 spans 16 amino acids. V was pared by 0 bases and J by 3 bases, with 10 bases between. CDR1 SGHNT and CDR2 YYREEE come from the germline V gene (reference sequence). DNA for the CDR3: TGTGCCAGCAGCTTGGGGACAGTTAACTATAATTCACCCCTCCACTTT. As protein: CASSLGTVNYNSPLHF.

Turning to this clonotype: The CDR3 end shows no conserved phenylalanine or tryptophan, and so a read error is likely. The genes are TRBV20-1 and TRBJ1-5, with 9 bases fitting TRBD1. CDR3 length: 15 residues. Germline CDR1 reads DFQATT; CDR2 reads SNEGSKA (reference sequence). The CDR3 DNA is TGCAGTGCTAGAGAACACAGGGGGCTAGGTCAGCCTCAGCATCTA. This codes for CSAREHRGLGQPQHL.